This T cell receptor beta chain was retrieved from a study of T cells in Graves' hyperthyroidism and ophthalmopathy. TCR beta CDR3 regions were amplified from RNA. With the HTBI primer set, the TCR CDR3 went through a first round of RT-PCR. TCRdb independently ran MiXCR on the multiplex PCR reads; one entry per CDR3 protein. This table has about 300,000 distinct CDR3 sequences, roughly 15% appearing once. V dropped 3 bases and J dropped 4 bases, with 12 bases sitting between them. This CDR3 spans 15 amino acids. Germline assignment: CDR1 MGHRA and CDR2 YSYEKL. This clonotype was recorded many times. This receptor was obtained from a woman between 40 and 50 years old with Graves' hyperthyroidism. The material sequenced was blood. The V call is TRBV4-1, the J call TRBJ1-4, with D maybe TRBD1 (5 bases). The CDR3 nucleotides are TGCGCCAGCAGCCAGTGGGGCAGTGGTAATGAAAAACTGTTTTTT. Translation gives CASSQWGSGNEKLFF.